This T cell receptor beta chain was sequenced in a study of control samples from healthy donors and cancer patients. Trimming left V 1 base short and J 1 base short, with 4 bases between. Looked up from germline, CDR1 is SGHTS and CDR2 is YDEGEE. The CDR3 length is 13 residues. Some clones are missing from TCRdb's copy, which holds only in-frame ones; the method was immunoSEQ multiplex PCR. The sample shows over 80,000 clones, approximately 86% of them seen only once. This clone was observed a few times. This CDR3 is also generated by other DNA sequences in the sample. The clonotype originates from a man under 40 in good health. Sample: blood. J is TRBJ2-3 and V is TRBV5-8; D is ambiguous. The CDR3 sequence is CASSLWGTDTQYF. The CDR3 DNA reads as TGTGCCAGCAGCTTGTGGGGCACAGATACGCAGTATTTT.